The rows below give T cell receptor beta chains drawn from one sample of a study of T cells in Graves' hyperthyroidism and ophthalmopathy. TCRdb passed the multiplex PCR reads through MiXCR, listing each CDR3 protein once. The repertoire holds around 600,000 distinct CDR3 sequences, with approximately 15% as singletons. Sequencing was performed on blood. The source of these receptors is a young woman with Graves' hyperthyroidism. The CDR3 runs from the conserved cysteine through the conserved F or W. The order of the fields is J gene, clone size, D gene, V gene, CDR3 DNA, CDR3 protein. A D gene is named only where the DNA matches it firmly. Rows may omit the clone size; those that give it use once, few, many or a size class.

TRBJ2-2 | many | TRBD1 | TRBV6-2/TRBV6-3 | TGTGCCAGCAGTTACTCGTTGAGGGGGCACAGCACCGGGGAGCTGTTTTTT | CASSYSLRGHSTGELFF
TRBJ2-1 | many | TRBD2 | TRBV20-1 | TGCAGTGCTAGAAAGCTAGCGGGAGGTGCTGAGCAGTTCTTC | CSARKLAGGAEQFF
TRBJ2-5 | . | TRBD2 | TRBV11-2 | TGTGCCAGCAGCCCGGGGGGGCCGGGAAACCCCCAAGAGACCCAGTACTTC | CASSPGGPGNPQETQYF
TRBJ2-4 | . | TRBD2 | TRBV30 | TGTGCCTGGACTAGCGGGAGCGGCGTAGCCAAAAACATTCAGTACTTC | CAWTSGSGVAKNIQYF
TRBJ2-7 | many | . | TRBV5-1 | TGCGCCAGCAGCTTGGTTCCGCTCTACGAGCAGTACTTC | CASSLVPLYEQYF
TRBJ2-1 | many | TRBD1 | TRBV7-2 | TGTGCCAGCAGCTTAGGTAGCAGGGGGATCCACAATGAGCAGTTCTTC | CASSLGSRGIHNEQFF
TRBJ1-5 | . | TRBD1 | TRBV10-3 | TGTGCCATCAGACAGGGGTTCAATCAGCCCCAGCATTTT | CAIRQGFNQPQHF
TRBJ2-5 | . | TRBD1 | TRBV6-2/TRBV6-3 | TGTGCCAGCAGTTATGGGGACAGCGGCCAGACCCAGTACTTC | CASSYGDSGQTQYF
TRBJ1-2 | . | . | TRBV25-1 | TGTGCCAGCAGTGAACCCGGGTACTATGGCTACACCTTC | CASSEPGYYGYTF
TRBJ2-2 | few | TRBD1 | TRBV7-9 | TGTGCCAGCAGCCGCCCGCGTATTGGGACAGGGGGTAACACCGGGGAGCTGTTTTTT | CASSRPRIGTGGNTGELFF
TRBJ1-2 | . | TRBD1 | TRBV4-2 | TGTGCCAGCAGCCAAGGGCCTACAGGGGAGGTTACCCTCCCATATGGCTACACCTTC | CASSQGPTGEVTLPYGYTF
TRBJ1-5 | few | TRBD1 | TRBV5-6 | TGTGCCAGCAGCTCCGGGACAGGGTATCAGCCCCAGCATTTT | CASSSGTGYQPQHF
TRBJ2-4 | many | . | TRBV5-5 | TGTGCCAGCAGCTTGCCCTCCGGGGACATTCAGTACTTC | CASSLPSGDIQYF
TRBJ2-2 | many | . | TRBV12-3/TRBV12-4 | TGTGCCAGCAGAATCGGGACCCCGGGGGTAGGGAACACCGGGGAGCTGTTTTTT | CASRIGTPGVGNTGELFF
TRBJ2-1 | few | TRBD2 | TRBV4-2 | TGTGCCAGCAGCCTTCTCCGGGGGGAGCAGTCCTTC | CASSLLRGEQSF
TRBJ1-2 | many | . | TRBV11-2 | TGTGCCAGCAGGCCGCTAGGTGGCGGCTATGGCTACACCTTC | CASRPLGGGYGYTF
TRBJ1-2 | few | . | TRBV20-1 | TGCAGTGCTTTCCCCAGGGTAAACTATGGCTACACCTTC | CSAFPRVNYGYTF
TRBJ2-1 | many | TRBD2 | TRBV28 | TGTGCCAGCGCCGTGGGGCTAGCGGGGTCCTACAATGAGCAGTTCTTC | CASAVGLAGSYNEQFF
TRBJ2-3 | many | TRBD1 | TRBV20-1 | TGCAGTGCTCCGACAGGGGGCCCAGATACGCAGTATTTT | CSAPTGGPDTQYF
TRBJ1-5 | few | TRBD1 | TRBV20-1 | TGCAGTGCTAGAAAGCCGGTTAAGGGGGCGGGGGAGCCCCAGCATTTT | CSARKPVKGAGEPQHF
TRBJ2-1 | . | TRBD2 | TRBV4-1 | TGCGCCAGCAGCCAGACCGGGACTATATTCGATGAGCAGTTCTTC | CASSQTGTIFDEQFF
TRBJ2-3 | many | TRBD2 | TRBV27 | TGTGCCAGCAGTTTATACTCGGCGGGGGTCACAGATACGCAGTATTTT | CASSLYSAGVTDTQYF
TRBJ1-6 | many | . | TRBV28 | TGTGCCAGCGGCATGACAACGGGAAGCTCACCCCTCCACTTT | CASGMTTGSSPLHF
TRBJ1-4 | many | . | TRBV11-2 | TGTGCCAGCAGCTTCATGGACTCCAGACCGAATGAAAAACTGTTTTTT | CASSFMDSRPNEKLFF
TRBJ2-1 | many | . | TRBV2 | TGTGCCAGCAAGGGTAGGGACAATGAGCAGTTCTTC | CASKGRDNEQFF
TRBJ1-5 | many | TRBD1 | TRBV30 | TGTGCCTGGAGCACCAGGGGGAATCAGCCCCAGCATTTT | CAWSTRGNQPQHF
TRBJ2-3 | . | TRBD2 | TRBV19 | TGTGCCAGTAGTATACCGACCGGGACCGGGGGGACAGATACGCAGTATTTT | CASSIPTGTGGTDTQYF
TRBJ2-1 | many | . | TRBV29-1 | TGCAGCGTTTTCGACGGGTCCCCCACGGAGCAGTTCTTC | CSVFDGSPTEQFF
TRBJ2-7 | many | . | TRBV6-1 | TGTGCCAGCAGTTATGGAGACTTTGGCTACGAGCAGTACTTC | CASSYGDFGYEQYF
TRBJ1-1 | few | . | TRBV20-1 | TGCAGTGCTAGAGATCGGGGGAAAGGGACTGAAGCTTTCTTT | CSARDRGKGTEAFF
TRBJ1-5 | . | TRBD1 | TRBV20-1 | TGCAGTGCTACCGAACCGGGACAGGGCTTTGGACAGCCCCAGCATTTT | CSATEPGQGFGQPQHF
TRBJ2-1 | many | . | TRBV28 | TGTGCCAGCAGTCCCCAATCTAATGAGCAGTTCTTC | CASSPQSNEQFF
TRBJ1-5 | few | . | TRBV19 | TGTGCCAGTAGTATCCTCGTCAATCAGCCCCAGCATTTT | CASSILVNQPQHF
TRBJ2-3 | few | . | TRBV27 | TGTGCCAGCAGTTTATGGGGTGGAGATACGCAGTATTTT | CASSLWGGDTQYF
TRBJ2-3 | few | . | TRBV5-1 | TGCGCCAGCAATGACGGGTTCACAGATACGCAGTATTTT | CASNDGFTDTQYF
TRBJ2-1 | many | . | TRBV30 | TGTGCCTGGAGTCGCGGGCCTTACAATGAGCAGTTCTTC | CAWSRGPYNEQFF
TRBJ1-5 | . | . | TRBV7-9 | TGTGCCAGCAGCTTGATGGACGGACAGCCCCAGCATTTT | CASSLMDGQPQHF
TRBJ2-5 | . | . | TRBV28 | TGTGCCAGCAGTTTAAGGGGGGTTGGGGGCCAAGAGACCCAGTACTTC | CASSLRGVGGQETQYF
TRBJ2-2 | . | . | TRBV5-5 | TGTGCCAGCAGCTTGGTGGGGGTTACCACCGGGGAGCTGTTTTTT | CASSLVGVTTGELFF
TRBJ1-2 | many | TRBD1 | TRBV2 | TGTGCCAGCGGCCAATCAACAGGGGGCGGGCATGGCTACACCTTC | CASGQSTGGGHGYTF
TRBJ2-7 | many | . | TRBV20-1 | TGCAGTGCCCGCATGCAGGGGGTGAGGCGGGGAGAGCAGTACTTC | CSARMQGVRRGEQYF
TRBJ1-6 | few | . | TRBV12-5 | TGTGCTAGTGGTTTGGACTTAAATTCACCCCTCCACTTT | CASGLDLNSPLHF
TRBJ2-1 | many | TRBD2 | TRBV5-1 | TGCGCCAGCCGAACGTATAGCGGGGGGAGTGGCAATGAGCAGTTCTTC | CASRTYSGGSGNEQFF
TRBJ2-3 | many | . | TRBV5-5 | TGTGCCAGCCGACCAGGACCCGACACAGATACGCAGTATTTT | CASRPGPDTDTQYF
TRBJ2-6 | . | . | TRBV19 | TGTGCCAGTAGTATCCCCAGGATCTCTGGGGCCAACGTCCTGACTTTC | CASSIPRISGANVLTF
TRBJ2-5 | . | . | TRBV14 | TGTGCCAGCAGCCACACACAAGAGACCCAGTACTTC | CASSHTQETQYF
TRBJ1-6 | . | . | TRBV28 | TGTGCCAGCCGGGGGGTTTATAATTCACCCCTCCACTTT | CASRGVYNSPLHF
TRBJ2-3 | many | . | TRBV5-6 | TGTGCCAGCAGTCGGGACAGCACAGATACGCAGTATTTT | CASSRDSTDTQYF
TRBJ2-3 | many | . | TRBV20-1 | TGCAGTGCTAGGTGGGGGGAAGGGCTAAATACGCAGTATTTT | CSARWGEGLNTQYF
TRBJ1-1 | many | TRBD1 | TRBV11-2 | TGTGCCAGCAGCTTCGGGAAAACAGGGGAAACTGAAGCTTTCTTT | CASSFGKTGETEAFF
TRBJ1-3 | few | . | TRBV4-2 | TGTGCCAGCAGCCAAGTCGCCAGGGCGGATGGAAACACCATATATTTT | CASSQVARADGNTIYF
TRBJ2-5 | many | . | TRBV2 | TGTGCCAGCAGTGTCCTAGCTCGAGAGACCCAGTACTTC | CASSVLARETQYF
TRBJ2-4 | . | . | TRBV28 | TGTGCCACCAGGGAACTAGCCAAAAACATTCAGTACTTC | CATRELAKNIQYF
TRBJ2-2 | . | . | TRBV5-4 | TGTGCCAGCAGCATGAGCACCGGGGAGCTGTTTTTT | CASSMSTGELFF
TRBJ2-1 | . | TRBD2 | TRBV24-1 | TGTGCCACCAGTGGGTTAGCGGGGGGTTGGGTTGATGAGCAGTTCTTC | CATSGLAGGWVDEQFF
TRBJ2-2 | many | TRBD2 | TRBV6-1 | TGTGCCAGCATGAGACTAGCGGGACGGACCGGGGAGCTGTTTTTT | CASMRLAGRTGELFF
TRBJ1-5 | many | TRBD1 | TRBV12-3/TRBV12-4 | TGTGCCAGCAGTACGACAGGGAGCGGTCAGCCCCAGCATTTT | CASSTTGSGQPQHF